This T cell receptor beta chain came from a study of immune cell composition in non-small cell lung cancer. With regard to this clone: Antigen: not known.

Only in-frame clones appear in the TCRdb table, and some are missing; sequencing was by immunoSEQ multiplex PCR. The sample has roughly 2,800 clones; about 74% are singletons. Study-wide results and caveats: In adenocarcinoma, maximal tumour-associated clone frequency tracked TIL tumour reactivity.

From germline, CDR1 is SGHAT and CDR2 FQNNGV. Trimming shortened V by 5 bases and J by 1 base, and 14 bases separated the two germline ends. The CDR3 loop spans 15 amino acids. The normal lung sample lay at least 3 cm, and maximally far, from the tumour. The clonotype originates from a human donor with non-small cell lung cancer. Sequenced input: non-adjacent lung tissue. This chain connects TRBV11-2 to TRBJ1-1; D not resolved. The chain's CDR3 is CASSPGAERNTEAFF. CDR3 coding DNA: TGTGCCAGCAGCCCTGGAGCCGAACGGAACACTGAAGCTTTCTTT.